One and the same sample provided the 15 T cell receptor beta chains below, sequenced in a study of T cells in Graves' hyperthyroidism and ophthalmopathy. TCR beta CDR3 region amplification was performed from RNA transcripts. Carried out on the TCR CDR3, a first-round RT-PCR used the HTBI primer set. TCRdb redid the calling of the multiplex PCR reads with MiXCR, one entry per CDR3 protein. Of roughly 570,000 distinct CDR3 sequences detected, about half appear once; the ten largest clones hold around a fifth. Input material: peripheral blood or thyroid tissue (not recorded which). The receptors shown here come from an adult woman with Graves' disease, either hyperthyroidism or ophthalmopathy (not recorded which).

The chain couples TRBV30 to TRBJ2-2; TRBD2 matches at 11 bases. V was pared by 0 bases and J by 6 bases, with 3 bases of the junction left unmatched. This CDR3 region has 15 residues. Germline V CDR1 and CDR2: GTSNPN, SVGIG (reference sequence). CDR3 nucleotide sequence: TGTGCCTGGAGTGTACTAGCGGGAGTGGCCGGGGAGCTGTTTTTT. Protein: CAWSVLAGVAGELFF. Full variable domain (outside the CDR3, taken from reference TRBV30 and TRBJ2-2): SQTIHQWPATLVQPVGSPLSLECTVEGTSNPNLYWYRQAAGRGLQLLFYSVGIGQISSEVPQNLSASRPQDRQFILSSKKLLLSDSGFYLCAWSVLAGVAGELFFGEGSRLTVL.

The gene calls are TRBV20-1 and TRBJ1-1, with TRBD1 as a possible D gene (5 bases). V was clipped by 1 base and J by 6 bases, with 9 bases between them. The V gene's germline CDR1 is DFQATT and CDR2 SNEGSKA (reference sequence). The CDR3 consists of 12 residues. The CDR3 sequence: CSARAGGAEAFF. As DNA, the CDR3 is TGCAGTGCTAGAGCCGGGGGGGCTGAAGCTTTCTTT.

There are a few counts of this clonotype. The V and J genes are TRBV29-1 and TRBJ1-2, with 11 bases that match TRBD1. The germline V gene has CDR1 SQVTM and CDR2 ANQGSEA. The ends lost 0 bases at V and 5 bases at J; junction bases unmatched: 2. The CDR3 length is 14 residues. The CDR3 reads CSVEDRDRGYGYTF. CDR3 DNA sequence: TGCAGCGTTGAAGATCGGGACAGGGGGTATGGCTACACCTTC.

V and J are TRBV2 and TRBJ2-2, with no clear D. V lost 1 base and J 0 bases, leaving 9 bases between the germline ends. The CDR3 length is 16 residues. Germline values: CDR1 SNHLY, CDR2 FYNNEI. The CDR3 loop is CASSEVGITNTGELFF. The CDR3 DNA reads as TGTGCCAGCAGTGAAGTCGGTATTACGAACACCGGGGAGCTGTTTTTT.

The V and J genes are TRBV12-3 or TRBV12-4 and TRBJ2-5; D possibly matches TRBD1 or TRBD2 (6 bases each). Trimming took off 4 bases at V and 9 bases at J, with 18 bases between the two ends. This CDR3 is 14 amino acids long. For the CDR3, the DNA is TGTGCCAGCAGTTCCCGGGGGCCCTATCAGCCCCAGTACTTC. Translating it yields CASSSRGPYQPQYF.

This chain uses TRBV15 with TRBJ1-2; D call uncertain. V dropped 2 bases and J dropped 1 base, with 5 bases sitting between them. Looked up from germline, CDR1 is LNHNV and CDR2 is YYDKDF (reference sequence). There are 13 residues in the CDR3. CDR3 sequence reads: CATSRRNNYGYTF. As DNA, the CDR3 is TGTGCCACCAGCAGACGTAATAACTATGGCTACACCTTC. The variable domain in full, with the rest retrieved from reference TRBV15 and TRBJ1-2, is DAMVIQNPRYQVTQFGKPVTLSCSQTLNHNVMYWYQQKSSQAPKLLFHYYDKDFNNEADTPDNFQSRRPNTSFCFLDIRSPGLGDTAMYLCATSRRNNYGYTFGSGTRLTVV.

This clonotype turned up a few times. V gene TRBV5-1 combines with J gene TRBJ1-5; no definite D call. CDR3 length equals 14 residues. V lost 0 bases to trimming and J lost 11 bases, with 15 bases between them. Germline V CDR1 and CDR2: SGHRS, YFSETQ. CDR3 loop: CASSLGTSFETQHF. CDR3 in DNA: TGCGCCAGCAGCTTGGGGACTAGTTTCGAGACCCAGCATTTT.

At least ten counts were recorded for this clonotype. The chain links TRBV20-1 to TRBJ1-1; TRBD1 matches at 9 bases. Trimming cost V 2 bases and J 6 bases; bases outside gene matches: 13. Germline V gene data show CDR1 as DFQATT and CDR2 as SNEGSKA (reference sequence). The CDR3 consists of 16 residues. The CDR3 DNA is TGCAGTGCTAGACCTCTACCGGGACAGGGTTTCGCTGAAGCTTTCTTT. Its translation is CSARPLPGQGFAEAFF.

This clonotype was picked up many times. This sequence joins TRBV10-3 and TRBJ1-1; maybe TRBD1 (6 bases). Germline V gives CDR1 ENHRY, CDR2 SYGVKD. This CDR3 spans 14 amino acids. V was pared by 9 bases and J by 0 bases, with 14 bases between. CDR3 amino acids: CAIGTLGLNTEAFF. The CDR3 DNA reads TGTGCCATAGGGACACTAGGATTGAACACTGAAGCTTTCTTT.

This clonotype was seen a single time. This chain connects TRBV6-5 to TRBJ1-3, with a possible D match to TRBD1 (6 bases). V lost 6 bases and J lost 8, with 14 bases in between. The germline V gene has CDR1 MNHEY and CDR2 SVGAGI. The CDR3 consists of 13 residues. The CDR3 sequence is CASSRGGSHTIYF. The CDR3 nucleotides are TGTGCCAGCAGCAGGGGTGGGAGTCACACCATATATTTT.

The table lists this clonotype with many counts. This chain uses TRBV5-1 with TRBJ2-5, with 7 positions matching TRBD2. Germline V gene sequence: CDR1 SGHRS, CDR2 YFSETQ. This CDR3 region has 14 residues. The junction had 9 bases not matched to a gene; V was cut back by 5 bases and J by 5 bases. CDR3 loop: CASRFTSAGETQYF. CDR3 bases: TGCGCCAGCAGGTTCACTAGCGCCGGCGAGACCCAGTACTTC. Full variable domain (remainder filled in from reference TRBV5-1 and TRBJ2-5): KAGVTQTPRYLIKTRGQQVTLSCSPISGHRSVSWYQQTPGQGLQFLFEYFSETQRNKGNFPGRFSGRQFSNSRSEMNVSTLELGDSALYLCASRFTSAGETQYFGPGTRLLVL.

This clonotype was seen more than once but under ten times. This chain joins TRBV5-1 and TRBJ1-6, with D possibly TRBD1 on 5 matching bases. This CDR3 is built from 18 residues. The germline V gene encodes CDR1 SGHRS and CDR2 YFSETQ. V lost 0 bases, J lost 0 bases, and 13 bases lay in between. The CDR3 protein is CASSLEGLFSSYNSPLHF. The DNA for the CDR3 is TGCGCCAGCAGCTTGGAGGGACTGTTCAGCTCCTATAATTCACCCCTCCACTTT.

This clonotype showed up many times. The V call is TRBV5-4, the J call TRBJ2-7, with no clear D. Trimming pared 5 bases from V and 2 bases from J, leaving 14 bases between. The CDR3 totals 14 residues. CDR1 is SGHNT, CDR2 YYREEE, per germline (reference sequence). This CDR3 is CASRPAVGTYEQYF. In DNA form, the CDR3 reads TGTGCCAGCAGGCCTGCAGTGGGAACCTACGAGCAGTACTTC. The full variable domain, its missing parts supplied by reference TRBV5-4 and TRBJ2-7, is ETGVTQSPTHLIKTRGQQVTLRCSSQSGHNTVSWYQQALGQGPQFIFQYYREEENGRGNFPPRFSGLQFPNYSSELNVNALELDDSALYLCASRPAVGTYEQYFGPGTRLTVT.

V and J are TRBV11-1 and TRBJ2-7, with TRBD1 matching 8 bases. Germline V gene lookup returns CDR1 SGHAT and CDR2 FQDESV (reference sequence). The CDR3 sequence is 16 residues long. The trim removed 7 bases at V and 3 bases at J, leaving 14 bases unmatched. DNA for the CDR3: TGTGCCAGCAAGAGACCAACCGGGGACAGGAACTACGAGCAGTACTTC. As protein: CASKRPTGDRNYEQYF.

This clonotype was seen many times. The chain employs TRBV5-1 and TRBJ2-7, with 11 bases matching TRBD2. The length of the CDR3 is 16 residues. J lost 6 bases, V lost 4 bases, and 12 bases had no gene match. CDR1 and CDR2 (germline): SGHRS, YFSETQ. CDR3 coding DNA: TGCGCCAGCAGCCGCTCCGGGACTAGCGGCTTAGGCGAGCAGTACTTC. Its translation: CASSRSGTSGLGEQYF.